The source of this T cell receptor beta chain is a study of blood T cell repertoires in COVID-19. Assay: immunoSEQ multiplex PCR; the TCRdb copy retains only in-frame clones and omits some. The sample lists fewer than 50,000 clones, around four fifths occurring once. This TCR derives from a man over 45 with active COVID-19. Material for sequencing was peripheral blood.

CDR3 residues: CASSRDRGLDSVGGYTF. In DNA form, the CDR3 reads TGTGCCAGTAGCCGGGACAGGGGGCTTGATAGCGTTGGGGGCTACACCTTC. J is TRBJ1-2 and V is TRBV19; 12 nucleotides agree with TRBD1. CDR1 and CDR2 from the germline V gene are LNHDA and SQIVND (reference sequence). After removal of 6 bases from V and 8 bases from J, the junction contained 16 bases not matched to a gene. CDR3 size: 17 residues.